The next 3 T cell receptor beta chains were all read from a single sample in a study of blood T cell repertoires in COVID-19. Here immunoSEQ multiplex PCR was the method, and the copy in TCRdb shows in-frame clones only, minus some. The sample lists about 280,000 clones, approximately 86% occurring once. The sample consisted of peripheral blood. These receptors all come from a woman in her twenties or thirties who had recovered from COVID-19.

The V gene is TRBV24-1, the J gene TRBJ2-1; D possibly corresponds to TRBD2 (5 bases). Germline V gene data show CDR1 as KGHDR and CDR2 as SFDVKD. The CDR3 length is 16 residues. V was trimmed by 0 bases and J by 4 bases, leaving 12 bases between them. In DNA form, the CDR3 reads TGTGCCACCAGTGATTTGCAAGGTGGGGAGTACAATGAGCAGTTCTTC. Protein sequence: CATSDLQGGEYNEQFF.

This sequence joins TRBV9 and TRBJ2-2, with 9 bases that match TRBD1. The CDR3 loop spans 16 amino acids. V lost 3 bases to trimming and J lost 1 base; unmatched junction nucleotides: 4. Germline CDR1 is SGDLS and CDR2 is YYNGEE. CDR3 residues: CASSEGGQGNTGELFF. DNA for the CDR3: TGTGCCAGCAGCGAAGGGGGACAGGGGAACACCGGGGAGCTGTTTTTT. The variable domain in full, with the rest retrieved from reference TRBV9 and TRBJ2-2, is DSGVTQTPKHLITATGQRVTLRCSPRSGDLSVYWYQQSLDQGLQFLIQYYNGEERAKGNILERFSAQQFPDLHSELNLSSLELGDSALYFCASSEGGQGNTGELFFGEGSRLTVL.

The chain carries TRBV6-2 or TRBV6-3 and TRBJ1-2, with 7 bases fitting TRBD1. The germline gives CDR1 MNHEY, CDR2 SVGEGT. Trimming at V came to 4 bases and at J to 2 bases, leaving 7 bases not matched to a gene. The CDR3 runs to 15 residues. The CDR3 reads CASSSSLTGNYGYTF. Written as DNA, the CDR3 is TGTGCCAGCAGTTCGAGTTTGACAGGGAACTATGGCTACACCTTC.